These 10 T cell receptor beta chains originate from one sample sequenced in a study of beta chain features in type 1 diabetes. Expressed TCRB transcripts were sequenced because the entire RNA isolate underwent reverse transcription. TCRdb's copy holds only in-frame clones and misses some; the assay was immunoSEQ multiplex PCR. This sample yields roughly 300,000 clones, of which 14% are seen a single time; 6.7% belongs to the top ten. Sequenced sample: central memory CD4+ T cells from blood. These receptors came from a man under 40 in good health.

This clone has more than one count but fewer than ten. This chain uses TRBV7-2 with TRBJ2-7; D is ambiguous. Trimming removed 1 base at V and 6 bases at J, with 7 bases between. Germline V gene lookup returns CDR1 SGHTA and CDR2 FQGNSA. The CDR3 loop spans 12 amino acids. The DNA of the CDR3 is TGTGCCAGCAGCTTAGAACTCGGCGAGCAGTACTTC. Translated: CASSLELGEQYF. Supplemented by reference TRBV7-2 and TRBJ2-7, the full variable domain reads GAGVSQSPSNKVTEKGKDVELRCDPISGHTALYWYRQSLGQGLEFLIYFQGNSAPDKSGLPSDRFSAERTGGSVSTLTIQRTQQEDSAVYLCASSLELGEQYFGPGTRLTVT.

This clone was recorded a few times. J is TRBJ2-1 and V is TRBV18; D is possibly TRBD1 (6 bases). Germline lookup yields CDR1 KGHSH and CDR2 LQKENI. With 1 base removed from V and 6 bases from J, the gap between germline ends came to 7 bases. This CDR3 has 13 amino acids. The CDR3 region is CASSPLQGNEQFF. In nucleotides, the CDR3 is TGTGCCAGCTCACCACTACAGGGCAATGAGCAGTTCTTC.

The chain carries TRBV4-3 and TRBJ2-1, with 13 bases matching TRBD2. J gave up 2 bases and V 5 bases, and 9 bases lay outside the gene matches. This CDR3 has 18 residues. CDR1 and CDR2 (germline): LGHNA, YSLEER. The CDR3 here is CASSSRTSGRGTYNEQFF. DNA for the CDR3: TGCGCCAGCAGCTCTAGGACTAGCGGGAGAGGAACCTACAATGAGCAGTTCTTC.

V is TRBV29-1 and J is TRBJ2-2; D gene ambiguous. There are 13 residues in the CDR3. Germline V gene sequence: CDR1 SQVTM, CDR2 ANQGSEA. Trimming stripped 5 bases from V and 4 bases from J, with 11 bases between. The CDR3 DNA reads as TGCAGCGTTCGGGCAAGCAGCACCGGGGAGCTGTTTTTT. It encodes CSVRASSTGELFF.

This clone was picked up a small number of times. The chain combines TRBV30 with TRBJ2-1; TRBD2 matches at 9 bases. The CDR3 totals 15 residues. V shed 0 bases and J 2 bases; nucleotides not matched to a gene: 2. Germline V CDR1 and CDR2: GTSNPN, SVGIG (reference sequence). The CDR3 nucleotides are TGTGCCTGGAGTGTAGCGGGAGGCACCTACAATGAGCAGTTCTTC. It specifies CAWSVAGGTYNEQFF.

The V gene is TRBV7-3, the J gene TRBJ2-5, with D possibly TRBD1 on 6 matching bases. Germline assignment: CDR1 SGHTA and CDR2 FQGTGA. This CDR3 has 14 residues. V dropped 1 base and J dropped 1 base, with 7 bases sitting between them. The CDR3 DNA reads TGTGCCAGCAGCTTAATGGGGGCCCAAGAGACCCAGTACTTC. Translation: CASSLMGAQETQYF.

The chain employs TRBV4-1 and TRBJ1-1, with D perhaps TRBD1 (5 bases). The CDR3 sequence is 16 residues long. With 7 bases removed from V and 1 base from J, the gap between germline ends came to 19 bases. The germline gives CDR1 MGHRA, CDR2 YSYEKL. The CDR3 is CASIRTTGRQNTEAFF. The CDR3 nucleotides read TGCGCCAGCATACGAACGACGGGACGCCAGAACACTGAAGCTTTCTTT.

This clone was observed a few times. The chain has TRBV28 and TRBJ1-5; D gene uncertain. This CDR3 spans 15 amino acids. Germline lookup yields CDR1 MDHEN and CDR2 SYDVKM. Trimming took 1 base from V and 5 from J, leaving 12 bases between them. CDR3 DNA: TGTGCCAGCAGTTTATCCGGTTGGGAGGATCAGCCCCAGCATTTT. It codes for CASSLSGWEDQPQHF.

For this clone: The sample has other DNA sequences that encode this CDR3 too. CDR3 loop: CASSSGSGSTDTQYF. The CDR3 coding sequence is TGTGCCAGCAGTAGTGGTAGCGGGAGCACAGATACGCAGTATTTT. The chain carries TRBV6-5 and TRBJ2-3; 7 positions agree with TRBD2. The length of the CDR3 is 15 residues. Germline CDR1 reads MNHEY; CDR2 reads SVGAGI. J lost 0 bases, V lost 5 bases, and 5 bases had no gene match.

V and J are TRBV4-1 and TRBJ2-7, with 9 bases fitting TRBD2. Germline V CDR1 and CDR2: MGHRA, YSYEKL. This CDR3 has 17 amino acids. V lost 2 bases to trimming and J lost 4 bases; unmatched junction nucleotides: 12. CDR3 bases: TGCGCCAGCAGCCAATCTATAGGAGGCGGGGGGGCTTACGAGCAGTACTTC. Translating gives CASSQSIGGGGAYEQYF.